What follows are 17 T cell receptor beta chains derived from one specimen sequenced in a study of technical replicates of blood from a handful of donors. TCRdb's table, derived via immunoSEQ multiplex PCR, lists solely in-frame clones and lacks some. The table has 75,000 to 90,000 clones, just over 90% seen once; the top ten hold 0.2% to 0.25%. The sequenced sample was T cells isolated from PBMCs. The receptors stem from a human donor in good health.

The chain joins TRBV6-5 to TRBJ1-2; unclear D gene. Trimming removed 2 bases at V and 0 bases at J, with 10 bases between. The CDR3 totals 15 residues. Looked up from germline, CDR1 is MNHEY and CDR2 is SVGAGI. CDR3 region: CASSYTRQPNYGYTF. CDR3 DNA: TGTGCCAGCAGTTACACGAGGCAGCCTAACTATGGCTACACCTTC.

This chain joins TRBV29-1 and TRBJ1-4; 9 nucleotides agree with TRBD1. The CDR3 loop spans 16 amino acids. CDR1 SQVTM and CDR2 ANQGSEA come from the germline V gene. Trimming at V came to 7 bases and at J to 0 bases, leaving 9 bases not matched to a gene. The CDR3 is CSAGPRQGATNEKLFF. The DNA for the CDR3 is TGCAGCGCTGGGCCGAGACAGGGGGCAACTAATGAAAAACTGTTTTTT.

CDR3 DNA sequence: TGTGCCAGCAGCATCGGGACTAGCGGGGGGGATGAGCAGTTCTTC. It is translated as CASSIGTSGGDEQFF. The chain carries TRBV9 and TRBJ2-1; 16 bases align to TRBD2. This CDR3 spans 15 amino acids. Germline CDR1 SGDLS, CDR2 YYNGEE. After removal of 4 bases from V and 8 bases from J, the junction contained 3 bases not matched to a gene.

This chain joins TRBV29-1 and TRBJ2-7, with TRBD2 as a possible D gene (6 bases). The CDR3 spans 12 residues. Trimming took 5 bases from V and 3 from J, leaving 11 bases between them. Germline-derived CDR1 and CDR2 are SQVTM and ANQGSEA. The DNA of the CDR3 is TGCAGCGTTCTCTCCGGGGGCTACGAGCAGTACTTC. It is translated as CSVLSGGYEQYF.

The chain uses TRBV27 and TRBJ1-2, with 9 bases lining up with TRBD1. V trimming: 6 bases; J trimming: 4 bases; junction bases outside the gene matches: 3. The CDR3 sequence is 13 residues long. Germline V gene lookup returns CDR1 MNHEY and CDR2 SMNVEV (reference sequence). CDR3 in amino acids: CASSTDRGYGYTF. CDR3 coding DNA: TGTGCCAGCAGCACGGACAGGGGCTATGGCTACACCTTC.

DNA for the CDR3: TGTGCCTGGAGCACAGGGGGACTGTTGAATTCACCCCTCCACTTT. Translation gives CAWSTGGLLNSPLHF. The chain employs TRBV30 and TRBJ1-6; TRBD1 matches 8 bases. This CDR3 region has 15 residues. J was trimmed by 7 bases and V by 3 bases; bases with no gene match: 8. The germline V gene has CDR1 GTSNPN and CDR2 SVGIG (reference sequence).

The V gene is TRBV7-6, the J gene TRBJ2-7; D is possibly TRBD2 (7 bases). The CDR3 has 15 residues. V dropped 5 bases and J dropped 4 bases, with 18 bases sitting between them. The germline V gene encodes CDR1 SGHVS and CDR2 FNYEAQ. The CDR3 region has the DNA TGTGCCAGCAGCGGTTTACGGGGGGCGGGATACGAGCAGTACTTC. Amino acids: CASSGLRGAGYEQYF.

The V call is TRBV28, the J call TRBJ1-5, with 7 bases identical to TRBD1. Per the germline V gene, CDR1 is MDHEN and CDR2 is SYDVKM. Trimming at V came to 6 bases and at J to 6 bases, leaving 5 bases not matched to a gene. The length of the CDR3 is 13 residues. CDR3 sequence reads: CASRMDRSQPQHF. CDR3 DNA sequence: TGTGCCAGCAGAATGGACAGGTCTCAGCCCCAGCATTTT.

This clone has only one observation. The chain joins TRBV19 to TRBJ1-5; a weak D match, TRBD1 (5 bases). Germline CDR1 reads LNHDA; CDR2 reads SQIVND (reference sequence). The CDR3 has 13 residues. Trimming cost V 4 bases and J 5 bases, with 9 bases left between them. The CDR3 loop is CASSKGIDQPQHF. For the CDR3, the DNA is TGTGCCAGTAGTAAGGGGATCGATCAGCCCCAGCATTTT.

The CDR3 DNA reads TGTGCCACAACAGACCGAGGGGGCTCCTACGAGCAGTACTTC. Its translation: CATTDRGGSYEQYF. The chain joins TRBV27 to TRBJ2-7; possible D gene TRBD1, 6 bases. The germline V and J ends were trimmed by 10 bases and 0 bases, with 16 bases remaining between them. CDR1 and CDR2 from the germline V gene are MNHEY and SMNVEV (reference sequence). This CDR3 region has 14 residues.

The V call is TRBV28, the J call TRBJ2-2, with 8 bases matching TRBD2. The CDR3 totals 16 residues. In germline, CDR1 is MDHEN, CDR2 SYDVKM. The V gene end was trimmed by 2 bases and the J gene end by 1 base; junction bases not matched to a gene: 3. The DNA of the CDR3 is TGTGCCAGCAGTTTAGTACTAGCGGTGAACACCGGGGAGCTGTTTTTT. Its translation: CASSLVLAVNTGELFF.

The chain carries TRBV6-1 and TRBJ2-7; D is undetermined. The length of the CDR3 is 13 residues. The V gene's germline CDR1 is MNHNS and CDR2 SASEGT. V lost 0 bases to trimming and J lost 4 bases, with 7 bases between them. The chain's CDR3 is CASSEAGRYEQYF. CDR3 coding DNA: TGTGCCAGCAGTGAAGCGGGCCGTTACGAGCAGTACTTC.

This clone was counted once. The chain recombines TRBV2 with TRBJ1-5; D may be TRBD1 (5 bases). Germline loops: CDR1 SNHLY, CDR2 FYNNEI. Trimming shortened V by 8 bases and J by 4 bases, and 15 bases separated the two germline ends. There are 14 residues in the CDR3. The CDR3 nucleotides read TGTGCCAGCGGGGGGGAAAGCTTAAATCAGCCCCAGCATTTT. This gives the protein CASGGESLNQPQHF.

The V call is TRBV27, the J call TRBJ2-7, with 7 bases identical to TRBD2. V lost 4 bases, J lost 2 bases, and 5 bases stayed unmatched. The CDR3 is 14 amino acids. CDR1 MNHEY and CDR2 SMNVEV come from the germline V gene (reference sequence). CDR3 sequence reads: CASSSGGSPYEQYF. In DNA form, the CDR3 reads TGTGCCAGCAGTTCAGGCGGGAGTCCCTACGAGCAGTACTTC.

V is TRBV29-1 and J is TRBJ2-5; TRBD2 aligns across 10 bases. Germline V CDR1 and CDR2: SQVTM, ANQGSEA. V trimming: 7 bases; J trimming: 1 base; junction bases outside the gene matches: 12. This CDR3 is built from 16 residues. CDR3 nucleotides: TGCAGCGCCAGAGAAGGCTTAGCGGGAGGCCAAGAGACCCAGTACTTC. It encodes CSAREGLAGGQETQYF.

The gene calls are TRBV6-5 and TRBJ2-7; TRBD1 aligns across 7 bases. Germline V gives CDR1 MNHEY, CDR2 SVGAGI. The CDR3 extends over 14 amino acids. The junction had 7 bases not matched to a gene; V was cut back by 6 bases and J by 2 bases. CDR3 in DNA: TGTGCCAGCAGGAATGGACAGGCGGCCTACGAGCAGTACTTC. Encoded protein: CASRNGQAAYEQYF.

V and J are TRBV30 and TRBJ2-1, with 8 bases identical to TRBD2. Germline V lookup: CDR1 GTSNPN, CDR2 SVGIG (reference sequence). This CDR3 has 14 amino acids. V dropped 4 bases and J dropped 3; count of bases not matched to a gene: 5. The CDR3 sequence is CAWNVAGSYNEQFF. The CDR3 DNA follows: TGTGCCTGGAACGTAGCGGGGAGCTACAATGAGCAGTTCTTC.